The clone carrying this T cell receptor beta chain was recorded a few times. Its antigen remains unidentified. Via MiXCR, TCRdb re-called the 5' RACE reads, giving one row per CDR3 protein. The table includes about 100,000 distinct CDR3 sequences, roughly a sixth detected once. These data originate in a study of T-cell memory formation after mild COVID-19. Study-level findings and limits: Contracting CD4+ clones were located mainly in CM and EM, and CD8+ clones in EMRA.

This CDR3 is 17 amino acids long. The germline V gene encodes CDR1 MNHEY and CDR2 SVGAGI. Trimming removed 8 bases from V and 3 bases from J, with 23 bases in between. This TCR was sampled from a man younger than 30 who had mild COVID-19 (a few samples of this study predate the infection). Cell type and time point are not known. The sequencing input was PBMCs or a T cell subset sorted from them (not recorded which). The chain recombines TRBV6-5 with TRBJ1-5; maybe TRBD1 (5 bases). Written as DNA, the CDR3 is TGTGCCAGCTCGAGGTCGTGGGTCCGGGGCTTCAATCAGCCCCAGCATTTT. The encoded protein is CASSRSWVRGFNQPQHF.